The rows below give T cell receptor beta chains drawn from one sample of a study of blood T cell repertoires in COVID-19. Generated by immunoSEQ multiplex PCR, the TCRdb table keeps only in-frame clones and is missing some. The sample holds 490,000 or so clones; roughly nine tenths are singletons and the top ten take 8% to 9.5%. What was sequenced was PBMCs or T cells enriched from blood (not recorded which). The receptors shown here come from a woman aged 60-75 years who had recovered from COVID-19. Each CDR3 is given with its conserved first and last residue. The D gene is left open where the match is weak.

>TRBV19|-|TRBJ1-5
CASSIDRSMEGYQPQHF
>TRBV15|TRBD1|TRBJ1-2
CATSRGGTGIGYTF
>TRBV19|TRBD1|TRBJ2-5
CASSPDRGGMTALETQYF
>TRBV2|TRBD2|TRBJ2-3
CASRGLAGGTTDTQYF
>TRBV6-4|-|TRBJ1-5
CASSYSLDQPQHF
>TRBV11-3|TRBD2|TRBJ2-1
CASSFAAGTSGYNEQFF
>TRBV28|-|TRBJ1-2
CASSLLFQVANYGYTF
>TRBV4-1|TRBD1|TRBJ2-1
CASSQDPWTGGSNEQFF
>TRBV3-1/TRBV3-2|-|TRBJ1-3
CASLDRRSGNTIYF
>TRBV29-1|-|TRBJ1-2
CSVEPVKNYGYTF
>TRBV6-5|TRBD1|TRBJ1-3
CASSYSSRTGGNTIYF
>TRBV9|-|TRBJ2-3
CASSPQGAADTQYF
>TRBV2|-|TRBJ1-5
CASSERVGGSNQPQHF
>TRBV7-2|-|TRBJ2-3
CATKIGGATDTQYF
>TRBV9|TRBD1|TRBJ2-2
CASSVRDRGIGELFF
>TRBV3-1/TRBV3-2|TRBD1|TRBJ1-1
CASSPIFIGTGKLF
>TRBV15|TRBD1|TRBJ1-4
CATSRADRGNEKLFF
>TRBV24-1|-|TRBJ2-6
CATSDSPRSGANVLTF